Listed here is a single T cell receptor beta chain. Its antigen is not known. In TCRdb, the reads were re-called with MiXCR into one record per CDR3 protein. The sample includes more than 400,000 distinct CDR3 sequences, around 27% of them seen just once. The CDR3 extends over 13 amino acids. Trimming left V 0 bases short and J 7 bases short, with 10 bases between. The V gene's germline CDR1 is MNHEY and CDR2 SVGAGI. The data originate from a study of T cell repertoires in cytomegalovirus infection. Study at large: Public signatures in TCR beta pointed to CMV infection and matching HLA type.

Study-wide findings and caveats: CMV-specific HLA-C-restricted TCR beta clonotypes dominated the ex vivo response.

The clonotype was recovered from a human donor in good health (CMV status not recorded). Some clones in this sample may be carry-over from other donors' samples. Source material: PBMCs. The rearrangement joins TRBV6-5 to TRBJ2-7; D ambiguous. The CDR3 is CASSYSGDLEQYF. As DNA, the CDR3 is TGTGCCAGCAGTTACTCAGGTGACTTGGAGCAGTACTTC.